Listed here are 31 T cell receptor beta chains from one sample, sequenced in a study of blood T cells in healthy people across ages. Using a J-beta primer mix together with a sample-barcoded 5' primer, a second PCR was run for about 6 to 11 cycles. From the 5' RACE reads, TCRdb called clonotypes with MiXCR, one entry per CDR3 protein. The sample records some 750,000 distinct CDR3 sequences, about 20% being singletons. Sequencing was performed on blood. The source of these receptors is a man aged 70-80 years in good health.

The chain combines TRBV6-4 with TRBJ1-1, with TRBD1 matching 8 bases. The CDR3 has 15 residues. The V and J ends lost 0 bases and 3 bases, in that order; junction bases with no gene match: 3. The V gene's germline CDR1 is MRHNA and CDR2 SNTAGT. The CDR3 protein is CASSDSNRGDTEAFF. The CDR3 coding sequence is TGTGCCAGCAGTGACTCGAACAGGGGGGACACTGAAGCTTTCTTT.

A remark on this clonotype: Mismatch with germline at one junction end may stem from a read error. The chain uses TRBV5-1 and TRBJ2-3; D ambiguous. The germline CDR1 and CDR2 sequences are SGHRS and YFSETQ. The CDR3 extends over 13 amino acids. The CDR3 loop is CASSTRPTDTQCF. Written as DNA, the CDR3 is TGCGCCAGCAGCACCAGGCCCACAGATACGCAGTGTTTT.

DNA of the CDR3: TGTGCCAGTAGTATAGATCCTGAAGGGCGGATGAACACTGAAGCTTTCTTT. The encoded protein is CASSIDPEGRMNTEAFF. This chain uses TRBV19 with TRBJ1-1; D call uncertain. This CDR3 region has 17 residues. Trimming removed 0 bases at V and 0 bases at J, with 14 bases between. Germline V gene lookup returns CDR1 LNHDA and CDR2 SQIVND (reference sequence).

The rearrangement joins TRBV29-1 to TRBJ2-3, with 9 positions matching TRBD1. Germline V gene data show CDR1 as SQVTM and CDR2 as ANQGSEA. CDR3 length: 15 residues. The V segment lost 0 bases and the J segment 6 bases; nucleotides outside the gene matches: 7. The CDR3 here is CSVEEATGGGDTQYF. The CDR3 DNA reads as TGCAGCGTTGAAGAGGCGACAGGGGGTGGGGATACGCAGTATTTT.

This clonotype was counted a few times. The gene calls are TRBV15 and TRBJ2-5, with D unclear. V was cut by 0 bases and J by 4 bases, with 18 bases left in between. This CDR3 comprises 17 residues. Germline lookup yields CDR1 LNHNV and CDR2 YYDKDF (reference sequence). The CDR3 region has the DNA TGTGCCACCAGCAGAGACCTACCGGCAGCCAGAAGAGAGACCCAGTACTTC. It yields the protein CATSRDLPAARRETQYF.

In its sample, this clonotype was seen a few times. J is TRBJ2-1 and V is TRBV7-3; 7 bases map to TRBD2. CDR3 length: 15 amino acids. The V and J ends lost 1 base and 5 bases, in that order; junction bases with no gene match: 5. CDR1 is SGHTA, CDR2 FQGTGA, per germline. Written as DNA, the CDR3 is TGTGCCAGCAGCTTAAGTGGGAGGGAGAACAATGAGCAGTTCTTC. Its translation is CASSLSGRENNEQFF.

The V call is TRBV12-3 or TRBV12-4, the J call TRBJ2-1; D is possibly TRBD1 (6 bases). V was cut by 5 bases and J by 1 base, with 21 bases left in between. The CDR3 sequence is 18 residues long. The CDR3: CASSQGLRGLGSYNEQFF. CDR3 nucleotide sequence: TGTGCCAGCAGTCAGGGGTTACGAGGCTTGGGGTCCTACAATGAGCAGTTCTTC.

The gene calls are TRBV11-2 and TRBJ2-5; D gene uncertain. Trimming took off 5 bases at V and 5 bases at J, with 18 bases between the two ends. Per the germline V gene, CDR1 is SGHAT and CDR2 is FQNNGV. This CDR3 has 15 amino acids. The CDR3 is CASSPHEGKTETQYF. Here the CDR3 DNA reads TGTGCCAGCAGCCCCCATGAAGGGAAGACGGAGACCCAGTACTTC.

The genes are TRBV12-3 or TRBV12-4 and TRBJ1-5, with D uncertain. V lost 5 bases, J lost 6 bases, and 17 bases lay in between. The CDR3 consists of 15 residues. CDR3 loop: CASSPRPFPIQPQHF. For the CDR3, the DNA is TGTGCCAGCAGTCCCCGGCCCTTTCCTATTCAGCCCCAGCATTTT.

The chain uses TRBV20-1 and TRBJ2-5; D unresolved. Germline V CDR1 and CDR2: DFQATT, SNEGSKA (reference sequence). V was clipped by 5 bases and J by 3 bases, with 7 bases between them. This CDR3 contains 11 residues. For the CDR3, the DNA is TGCAGTGCTTGGACGAAAGAGACCCAGTACTTC. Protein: CSAWTKETQYF.

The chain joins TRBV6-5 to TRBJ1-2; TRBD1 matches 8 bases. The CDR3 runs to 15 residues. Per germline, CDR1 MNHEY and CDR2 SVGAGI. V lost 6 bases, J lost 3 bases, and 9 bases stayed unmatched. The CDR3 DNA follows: TGTGCCAGCAGACCAGGACAGGGCCGAGACTATGGCTACACCTTC. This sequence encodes CASRPGQGRDYGYTF.

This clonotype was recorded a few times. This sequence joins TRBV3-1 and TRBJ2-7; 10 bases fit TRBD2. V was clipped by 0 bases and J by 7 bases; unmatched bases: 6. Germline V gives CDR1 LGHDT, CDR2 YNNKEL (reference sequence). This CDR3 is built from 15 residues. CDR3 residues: CASSQDLQRGGEQYF. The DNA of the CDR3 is TGTGCCAGCAGCCAAGATCTCCAGCGGGGGGGTGAGCAGTACTTC.

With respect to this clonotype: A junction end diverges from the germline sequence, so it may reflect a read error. The CDR3 reads CASNQGVIGGGSYGYTF. Here the CDR3 DNA reads TGTGCCAGCAACCAAGGGGTTATTGGAGGGGGGTCCTATGGCTACACCTTC. The V call is TRBV3-1, the J call TRBJ1-2, with a possible D match to TRBD1 (6 bases). Germline lookup yields CDR1 LGHDT and CDR2 YNNKEL (reference sequence). The CDR3 has 17 amino acids. Together with reference TRBV3-1 and TRBJ1-2, the CDR3 gives the full variable domain: DTAVSQTPKYLVTQMGNDKSIKCEQNLGHDTMYWYKQDSKKFLKIMFSYNNKELIINETVPNRFSPKSPDKAHLNLHINSLELGDSAVYFCASNQGVIGGGSYGYTFGSGTRLTVV.

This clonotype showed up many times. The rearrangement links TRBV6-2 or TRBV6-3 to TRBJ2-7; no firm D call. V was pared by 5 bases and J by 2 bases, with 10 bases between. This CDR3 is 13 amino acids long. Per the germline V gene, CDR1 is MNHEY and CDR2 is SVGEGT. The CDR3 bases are TGTGCCAGCAGTGGTCCAACTCCCTACGAGCAGTACTTC. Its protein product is CASSGPTPYEQYF.

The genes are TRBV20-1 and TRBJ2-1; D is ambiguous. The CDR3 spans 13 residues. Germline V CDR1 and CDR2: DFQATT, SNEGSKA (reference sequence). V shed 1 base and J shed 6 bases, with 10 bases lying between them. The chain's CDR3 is CSARVGPINEQFF. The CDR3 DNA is TGCAGTGCTAGAGTCGGCCCGATCAATGAGCAGTTCTTC.

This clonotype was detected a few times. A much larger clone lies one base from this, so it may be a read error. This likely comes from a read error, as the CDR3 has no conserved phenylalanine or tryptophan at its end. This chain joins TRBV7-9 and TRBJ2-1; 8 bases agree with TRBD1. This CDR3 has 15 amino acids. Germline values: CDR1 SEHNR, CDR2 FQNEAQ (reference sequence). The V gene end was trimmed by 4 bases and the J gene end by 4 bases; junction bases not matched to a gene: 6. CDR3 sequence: CASSSPTGVYNEQFV. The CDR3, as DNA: TGTGCCAGCAGCTCACCGACAGGGGTGTACAATGAGCAGTTCGTC.

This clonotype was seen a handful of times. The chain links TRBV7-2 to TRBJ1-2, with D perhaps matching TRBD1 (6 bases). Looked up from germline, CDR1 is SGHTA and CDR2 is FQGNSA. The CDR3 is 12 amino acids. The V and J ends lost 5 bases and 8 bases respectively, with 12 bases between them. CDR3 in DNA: TGTGCCAGCAGCGAGCACAGGGAGGGCTACACCTTC. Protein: CASSEHREGYTF.

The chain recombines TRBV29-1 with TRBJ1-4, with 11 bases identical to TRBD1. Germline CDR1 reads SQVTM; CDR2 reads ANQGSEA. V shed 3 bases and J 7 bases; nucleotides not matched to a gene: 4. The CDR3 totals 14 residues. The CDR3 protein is CSVEKGQGGEKLFF. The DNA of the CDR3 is TGCAGCGTTGAGAAGGGACAGGGGGGTGAAAAACTGTTTTTT.

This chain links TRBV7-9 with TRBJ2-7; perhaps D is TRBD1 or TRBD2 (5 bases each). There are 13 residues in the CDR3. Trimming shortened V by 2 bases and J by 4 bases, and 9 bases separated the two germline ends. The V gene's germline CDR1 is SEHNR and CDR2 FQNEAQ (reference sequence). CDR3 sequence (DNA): TGTGCCAGCAGCTTACATGGGGGTTACGAGCAGTACGTC. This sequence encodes CASSLHGGYEQYV.

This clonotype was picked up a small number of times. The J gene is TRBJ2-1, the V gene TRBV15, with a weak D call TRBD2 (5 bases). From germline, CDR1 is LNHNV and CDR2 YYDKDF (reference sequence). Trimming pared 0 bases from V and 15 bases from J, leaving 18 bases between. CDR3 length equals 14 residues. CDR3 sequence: CATSRDSLRASPFF. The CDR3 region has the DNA TGTGCCACCAGCAGAGATAGTTTGAGGGCGTCTCCGTTCTTC.

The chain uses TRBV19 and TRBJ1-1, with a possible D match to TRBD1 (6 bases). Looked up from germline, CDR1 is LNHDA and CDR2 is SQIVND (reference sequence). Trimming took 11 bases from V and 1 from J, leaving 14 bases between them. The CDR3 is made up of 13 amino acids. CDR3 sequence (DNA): TGTGCCGCGAAACCGGGACAGAACACTGAAGCTTTCTTT. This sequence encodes CAAKPGQNTEAFF.

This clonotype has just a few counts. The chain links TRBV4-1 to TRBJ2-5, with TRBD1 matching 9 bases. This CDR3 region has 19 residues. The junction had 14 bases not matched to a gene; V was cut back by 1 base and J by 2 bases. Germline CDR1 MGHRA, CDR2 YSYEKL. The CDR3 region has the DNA TGCGCCAGCAGCCAAGCAAGGACAGGGGCGAAACGCCGACAAGAGACCCAGTACTTC. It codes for CASSQARTGAKRRQETQYF.

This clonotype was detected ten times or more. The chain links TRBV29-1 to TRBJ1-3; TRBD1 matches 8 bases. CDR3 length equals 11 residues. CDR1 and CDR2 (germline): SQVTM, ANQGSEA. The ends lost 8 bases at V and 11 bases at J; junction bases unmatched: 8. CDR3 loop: CSWDRWASIYF. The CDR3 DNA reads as TGCAGCTGGGACAGGTGGGCCTCCATATATTTT. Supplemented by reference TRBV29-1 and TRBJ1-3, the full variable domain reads SAVISQKPSRDICQRGTSLTIQCQVDSQVTMMFWYRQQPGQSLTLIATANQGSEATYESGFVIDKFPISRPNLTFSTLTVSNMSPEDSSIYLCSWDRWASIYFGEGSWLTVV.

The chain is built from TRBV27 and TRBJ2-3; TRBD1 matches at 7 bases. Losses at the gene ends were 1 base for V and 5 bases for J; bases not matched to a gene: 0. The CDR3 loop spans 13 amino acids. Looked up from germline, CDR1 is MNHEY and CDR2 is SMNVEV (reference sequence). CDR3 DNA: TGTGCCAGCAGTTTATGGGACAGAGATACGCAGTATTTT. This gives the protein CASSLWDRDTQYF.

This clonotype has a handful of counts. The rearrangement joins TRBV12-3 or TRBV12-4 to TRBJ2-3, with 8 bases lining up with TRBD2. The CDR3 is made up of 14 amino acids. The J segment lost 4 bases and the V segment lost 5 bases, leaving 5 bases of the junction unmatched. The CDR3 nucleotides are TGTGCCAGCAGTCCAGCGGGAGTTGCAGATACGCAGTATTTT. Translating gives CASSPAGVADTQYF.

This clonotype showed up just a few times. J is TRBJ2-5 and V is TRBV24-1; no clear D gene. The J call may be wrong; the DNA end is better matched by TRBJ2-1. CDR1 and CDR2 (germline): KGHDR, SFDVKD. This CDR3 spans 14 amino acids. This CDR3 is CATSDFGSYNEQFF. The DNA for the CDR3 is TGTGCCACCAGTGATTTCGGTTCCTACAATGAGCAGTTCTTC.

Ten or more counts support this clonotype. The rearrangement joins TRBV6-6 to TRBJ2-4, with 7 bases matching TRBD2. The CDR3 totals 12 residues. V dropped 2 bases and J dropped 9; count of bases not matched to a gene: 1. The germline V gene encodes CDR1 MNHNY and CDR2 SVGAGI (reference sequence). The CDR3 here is CASSYPSGIQYF. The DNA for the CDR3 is TGTGCCAGCAGTTACCCTAGCGGCATTCAGTACTTC.

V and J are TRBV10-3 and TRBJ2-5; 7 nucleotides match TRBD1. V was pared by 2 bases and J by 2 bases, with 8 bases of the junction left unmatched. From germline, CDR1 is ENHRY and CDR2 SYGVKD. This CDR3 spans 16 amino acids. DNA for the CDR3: TGTGCCATCAGTGAGCCCCCAGGGACAGAACAAGAGACCCAGTACTTC. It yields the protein CAISEPPGTEQETQYF.

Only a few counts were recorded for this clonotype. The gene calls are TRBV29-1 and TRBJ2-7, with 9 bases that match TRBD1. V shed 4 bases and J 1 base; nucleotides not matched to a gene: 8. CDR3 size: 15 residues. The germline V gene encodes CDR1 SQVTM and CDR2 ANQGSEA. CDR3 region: CSVATGTGLSYEQYF. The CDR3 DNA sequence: TGCAGCGTTGCCACCGGGACAGGGTTATCCTACGAGCAGTACTTC.

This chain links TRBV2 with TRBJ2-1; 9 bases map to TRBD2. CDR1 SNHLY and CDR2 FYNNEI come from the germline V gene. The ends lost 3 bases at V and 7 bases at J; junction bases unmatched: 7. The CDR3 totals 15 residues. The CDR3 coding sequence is TGTGCCAGCAGTGATTCGCGGGAGGGCGTTAATGAGCAGTTCTTC. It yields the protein CASSDSREGVNEQFF.

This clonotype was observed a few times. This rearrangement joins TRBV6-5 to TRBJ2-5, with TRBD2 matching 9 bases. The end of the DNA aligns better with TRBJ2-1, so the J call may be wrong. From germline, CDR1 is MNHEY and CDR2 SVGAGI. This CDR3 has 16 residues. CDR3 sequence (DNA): TGTGCCAGCAGTACCCTGACTAGCGGAGGGTACAATGAGCAGTTCTTC. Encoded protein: CASSTLTSGGYNEQFF.